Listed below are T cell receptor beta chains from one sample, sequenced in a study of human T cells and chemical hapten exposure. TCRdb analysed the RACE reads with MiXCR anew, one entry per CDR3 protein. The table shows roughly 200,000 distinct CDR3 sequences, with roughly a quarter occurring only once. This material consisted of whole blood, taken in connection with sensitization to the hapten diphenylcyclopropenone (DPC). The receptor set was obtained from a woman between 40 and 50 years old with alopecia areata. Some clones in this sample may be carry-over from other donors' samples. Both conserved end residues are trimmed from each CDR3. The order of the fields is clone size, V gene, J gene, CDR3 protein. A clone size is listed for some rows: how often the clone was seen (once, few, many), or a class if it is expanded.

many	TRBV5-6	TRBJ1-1	ASSLKSGRII
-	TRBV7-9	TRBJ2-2	ASSRPTGELF
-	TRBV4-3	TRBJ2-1	ASSQEFRTSGAPFYNEQF
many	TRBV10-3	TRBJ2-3	AISDFVNTGDTQY
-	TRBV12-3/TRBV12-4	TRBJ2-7	ASSPGGASGDEQY
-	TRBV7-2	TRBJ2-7	ASSSRRGAYEQY
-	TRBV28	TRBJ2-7	ASSLLVGDEQY
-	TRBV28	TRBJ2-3	ASSALSGSLTDTQY
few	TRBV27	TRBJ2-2	ASSFGGGVGELF
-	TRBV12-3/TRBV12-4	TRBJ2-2	ASSPTSSGSGELF
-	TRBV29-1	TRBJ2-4	SVGAGRAGGFIQY
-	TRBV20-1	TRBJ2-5	SARGLAGAGLETQY
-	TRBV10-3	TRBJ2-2	AISDANPGSGPTGELF
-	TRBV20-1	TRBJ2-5	SARDLGRETQY
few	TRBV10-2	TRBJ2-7	ASSEDRGNEQY
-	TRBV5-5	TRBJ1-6	ASSSRTSYSPLH
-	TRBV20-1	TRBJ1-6	SARDTPSNSPLH
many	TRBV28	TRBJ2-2	ASRRLNTGELF
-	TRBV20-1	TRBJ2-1	SAVGTSAYNEQF
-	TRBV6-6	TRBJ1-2	ASSTGGDFDYGYT
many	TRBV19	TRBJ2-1	ASSSPYNEQF
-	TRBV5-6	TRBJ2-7	ASSFGGRANEQY
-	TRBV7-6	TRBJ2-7	ASSPIGGRGYEQY
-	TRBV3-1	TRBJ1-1	ASSQEGAAEAF
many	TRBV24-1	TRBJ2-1	ATIIRLAGGGGSYNEQF
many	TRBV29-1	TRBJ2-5	SVVSGEETQY
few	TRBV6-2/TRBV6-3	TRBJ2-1	ASSYAFGEQF
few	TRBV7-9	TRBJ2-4	ASSLGGGTGTIQY
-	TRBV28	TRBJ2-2	ASSLNRGTVWGTGELF
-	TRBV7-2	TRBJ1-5	ASSLTGVSQPQH
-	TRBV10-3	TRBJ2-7	AISEGQGRSYEQY
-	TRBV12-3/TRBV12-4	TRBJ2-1	AIRTREVDEQF
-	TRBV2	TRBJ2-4	ASSPMGIQY
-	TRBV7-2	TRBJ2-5	ASSSRLARETQY
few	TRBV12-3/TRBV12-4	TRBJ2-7	ASSLGTGVYEQY
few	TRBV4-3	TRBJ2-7	ASSPDRGNYEQY
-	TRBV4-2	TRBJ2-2	ASSQEGLAGDVGGELF
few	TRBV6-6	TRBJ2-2	ASRFGTANTGELF
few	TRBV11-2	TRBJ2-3	ASSLEALARAQY
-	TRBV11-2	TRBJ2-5	ASSLGSGGQETQY
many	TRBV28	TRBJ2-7	ASSLQGSYEQY
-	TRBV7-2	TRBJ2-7	ASSEDGYEQY
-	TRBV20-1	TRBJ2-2	SASTVGELF
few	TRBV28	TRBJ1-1	ASSSGGWGTEAF
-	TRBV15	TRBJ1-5	ATSRVVDSNQPQH
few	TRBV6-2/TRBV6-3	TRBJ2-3	ASSPTSGRVDTQY